This T cell receptor (beta chain) was captured by sequencing in a study of T-cell reconstitution after alpha-beta-depleted transplantation in children. During its preparation, the TCRbeta library received unique molecular identifiers. TCRdb re-called the PCR reads with MiXCR, one entry per CDR3 protein. This sample has 200,000 to 300,000 distinct CDR3 sequences, with more than 20% found just once. V lost 5 bases to trimming and J lost 8 bases, with 25 bases between them. CDR1 and CDR2 from the germline V gene are SGHTA and FQGNSA. The CDR3 totals 17 residues. Remarks on this clonotype: The target antigen is unknown.

Study-wide points: Most T-cell counts and diversity one year after the transplant came from T cells that were newly produced.

This receptor was obtained from a female patient aged 2-15 years who had a stem cell transplant for congenital amegakaryocytic thrombocytopenia, so the T cells may come from the graft donor. Material: PBMCs, mostly from graft donor cells, obtained 360 days after TCRalphabeta/CD19-depleted stem cell transplant. The gene calls are TRBV7-2 and TRBJ2-1; D tentatively reads TRBD1 or TRBD2 (8 bases each). The DNA for the CDR3 is TGTGCCAGCAGCCCATCCTTCAGGGGGCCCGGGGGGGATGAGCAGTTCTTC. Protein: CASSPSFRGPGGDEQFF. The full variable domain, completed using reference TRBV7-2 and TRBJ2-1, is GAGVSQSPSNKVTEKGKDVELRCDPISGHTALYWYRQSLGQGLEFLIYFQGNSAPDKSGLPSDRFSAERTGGSVSTLTIQRTQQEDSAVYLCASSPSFRGPGGDEQFFGPGTRLTVL.